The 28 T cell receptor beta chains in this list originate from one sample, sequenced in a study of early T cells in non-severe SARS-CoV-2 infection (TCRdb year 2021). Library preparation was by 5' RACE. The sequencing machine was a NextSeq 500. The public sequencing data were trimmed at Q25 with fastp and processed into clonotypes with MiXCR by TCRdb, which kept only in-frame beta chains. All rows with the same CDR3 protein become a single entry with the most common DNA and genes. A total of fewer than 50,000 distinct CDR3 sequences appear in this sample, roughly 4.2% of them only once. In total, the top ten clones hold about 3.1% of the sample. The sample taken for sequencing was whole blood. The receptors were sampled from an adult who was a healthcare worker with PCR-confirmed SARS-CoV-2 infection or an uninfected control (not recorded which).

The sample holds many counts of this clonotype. CDR3 region: CASSHRFPPLPLHF. The CDR3 nucleotides are TGTGCCAGCAGCCACAGGTTTCCGCCGCTTCCCCTCCACTTT. The chain carries TRBV7-9 and TRBJ1-6, with D possibly TRBD1 on 5 matching bases. This CDR3 is built from 14 residues. The V gene's germline CDR1 is SEHNR and CDR2 FQNEAQ (reference sequence). V shed 5 bases and J shed 13 bases, with 18 bases lying between them.

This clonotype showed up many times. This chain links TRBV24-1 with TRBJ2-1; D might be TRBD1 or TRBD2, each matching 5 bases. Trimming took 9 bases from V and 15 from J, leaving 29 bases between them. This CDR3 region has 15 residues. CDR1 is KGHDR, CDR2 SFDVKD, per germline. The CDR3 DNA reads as TGTGCCACCGCTCAGGGAGCGGAAAAAGCATTAGGACTGTTCTTC. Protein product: CATAQGAEKALGLFF.

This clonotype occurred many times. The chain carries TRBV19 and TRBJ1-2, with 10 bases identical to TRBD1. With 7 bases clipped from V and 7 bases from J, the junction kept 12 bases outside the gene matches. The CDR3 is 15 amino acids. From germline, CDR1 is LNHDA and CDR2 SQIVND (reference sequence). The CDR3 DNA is TGTGCCAGTACCACCGCGGGACAGGGGACGGGTGGCTACACCTTC. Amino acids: CASTTAGQGTGGYTF.

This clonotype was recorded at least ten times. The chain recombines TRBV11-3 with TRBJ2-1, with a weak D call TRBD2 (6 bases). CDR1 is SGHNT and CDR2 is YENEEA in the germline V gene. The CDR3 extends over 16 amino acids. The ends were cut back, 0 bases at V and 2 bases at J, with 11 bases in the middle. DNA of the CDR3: TGTGCCAGCAGCTTAGATTCGGGAGTCGCCTACAATGAGCAGTTCTTC. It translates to CASSLDSGVAYNEQFF.

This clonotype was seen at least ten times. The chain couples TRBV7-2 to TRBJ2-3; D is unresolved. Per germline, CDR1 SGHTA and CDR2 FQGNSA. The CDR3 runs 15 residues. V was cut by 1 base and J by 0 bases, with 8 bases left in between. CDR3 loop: CASSLGLTSTDTQYF. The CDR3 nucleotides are TGTGCCAGCAGCTTAGGGTTAACTAGCACAGATACGCAGTATTTT.

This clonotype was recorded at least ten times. The CDR3 reads CAALRQADAGNTIYF. DNA for the CDR3: TGCGCCGCTTTAAGACAGGCGGATGCTGGAAACACCATATATTTT. The chain employs TRBV23-1 and TRBJ1-3; a possible D gene is TRBD1 (6 bases). TRBV23-1 is designated an ORF whose function remains uncertain. The CDR3 runs to 15 residues. Trimming left V 11 bases short and J 2 bases short, with 19 bases between.

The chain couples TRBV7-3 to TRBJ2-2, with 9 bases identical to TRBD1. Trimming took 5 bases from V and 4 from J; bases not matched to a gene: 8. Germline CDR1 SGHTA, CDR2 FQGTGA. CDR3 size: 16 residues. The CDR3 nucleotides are TGTGCCAGCAGCCCATCGACAGGGGGTGGCACCGGGGAGCTGTTTTTT. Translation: CASSPSTGGGTGELFF.

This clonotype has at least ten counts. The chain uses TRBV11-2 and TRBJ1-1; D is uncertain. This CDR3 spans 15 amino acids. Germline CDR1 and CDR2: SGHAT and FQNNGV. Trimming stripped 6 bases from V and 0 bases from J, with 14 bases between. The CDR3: CASSPFQTMNTEAFF. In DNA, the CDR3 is TGTGCCAGCAGTCCGTTTCAAACGATGAACACTGAAGCTTTCTTT.

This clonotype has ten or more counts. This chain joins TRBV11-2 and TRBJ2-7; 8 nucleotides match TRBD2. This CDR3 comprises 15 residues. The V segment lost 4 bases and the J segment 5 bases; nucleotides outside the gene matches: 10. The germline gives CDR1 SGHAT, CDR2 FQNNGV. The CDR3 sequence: CASSSERELKNEQYF. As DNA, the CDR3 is TGTGCCAGCAGCTCCGAGCGGGAGTTAAAGAACGAGCAGTACTTC.

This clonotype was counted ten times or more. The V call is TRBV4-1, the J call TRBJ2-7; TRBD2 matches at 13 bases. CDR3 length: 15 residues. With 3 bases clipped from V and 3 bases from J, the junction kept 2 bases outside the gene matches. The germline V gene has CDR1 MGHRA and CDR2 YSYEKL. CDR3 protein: CASSHRTSGSYEQYF. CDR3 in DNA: TGCGCCAGCAGCCATAGGACTAGCGGGAGCTACGAGCAGTACTTC.

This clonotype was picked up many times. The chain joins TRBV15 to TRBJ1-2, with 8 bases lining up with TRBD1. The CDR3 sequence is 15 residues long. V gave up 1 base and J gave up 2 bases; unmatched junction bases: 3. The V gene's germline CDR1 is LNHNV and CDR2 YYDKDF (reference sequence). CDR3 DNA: TGTGCCACCAGCAGAGGACAGGGGAGAAACTATGGCTACACCTTC. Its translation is CATSRGQGRNYGYTF.

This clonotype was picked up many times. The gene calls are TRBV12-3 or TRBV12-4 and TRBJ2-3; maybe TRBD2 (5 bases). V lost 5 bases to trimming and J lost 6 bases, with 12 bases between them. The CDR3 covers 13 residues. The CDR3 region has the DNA TGTGCCAGCAGTCCTCAGCGGAGGGATACGCAGTATTTT. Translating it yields CASSPQRRDTQYF.

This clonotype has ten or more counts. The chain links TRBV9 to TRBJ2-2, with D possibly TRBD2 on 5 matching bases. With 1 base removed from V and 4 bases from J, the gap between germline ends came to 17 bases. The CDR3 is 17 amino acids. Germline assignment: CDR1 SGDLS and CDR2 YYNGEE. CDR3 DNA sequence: TGTGCCAGCAGCGTATCGCTGGGAGATCTAGGCACCGGGGAGCTGTTTTTT. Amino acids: CASSVSLGDLGTGELFF.

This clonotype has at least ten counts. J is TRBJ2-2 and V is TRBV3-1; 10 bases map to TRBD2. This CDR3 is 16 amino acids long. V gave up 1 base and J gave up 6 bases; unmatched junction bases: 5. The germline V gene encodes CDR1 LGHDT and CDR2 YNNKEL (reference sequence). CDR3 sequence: CASSQALAGVAGELFF. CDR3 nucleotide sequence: TGTGCCAGCAGCCAAGCCCTAGCGGGGGTCGCCGGGGAGCTGTTTTTT.

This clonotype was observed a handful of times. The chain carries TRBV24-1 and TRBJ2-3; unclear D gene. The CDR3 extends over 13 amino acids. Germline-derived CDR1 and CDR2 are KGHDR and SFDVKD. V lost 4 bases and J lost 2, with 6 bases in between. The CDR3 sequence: CATSEPNTDTQYF. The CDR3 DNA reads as TGTGCCACCAGTGAACCCAACACAGATACGCAGTATTTT.

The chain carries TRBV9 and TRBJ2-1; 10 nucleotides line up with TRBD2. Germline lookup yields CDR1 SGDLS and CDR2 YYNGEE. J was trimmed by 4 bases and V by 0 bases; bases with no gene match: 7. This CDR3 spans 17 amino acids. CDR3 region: CASSVVASGGPYNEQFF. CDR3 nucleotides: TGTGCCAGCAGCGTAGTGGCTAGCGGGGGCCCTTACAATGAGCAGTTCTTC.

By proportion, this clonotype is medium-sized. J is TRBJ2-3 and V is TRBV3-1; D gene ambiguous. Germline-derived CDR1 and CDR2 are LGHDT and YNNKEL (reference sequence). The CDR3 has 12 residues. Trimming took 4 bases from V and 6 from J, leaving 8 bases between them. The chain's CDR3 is CASSPTGDTQYF. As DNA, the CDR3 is TGTGCCAGCAGCCCTACTGGGGATACGCAGTATTTT.

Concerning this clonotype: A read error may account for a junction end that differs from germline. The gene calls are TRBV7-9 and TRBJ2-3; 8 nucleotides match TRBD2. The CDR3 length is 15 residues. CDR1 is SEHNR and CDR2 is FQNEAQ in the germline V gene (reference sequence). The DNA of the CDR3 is TGTGCCTGCAGCTTAACGGGGGGGCGAGAAGATACGCAGTATTTT. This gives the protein CACSLTGGREDTQYF. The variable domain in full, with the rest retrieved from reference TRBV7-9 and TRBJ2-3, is DTGVSQNPRHKITKRGQNVTFRCDPISEHNRLYWYRQTLGQGPEFLTYFQNEAQLEKSRLLSDRFSAERPKGSFSTLEIQRTEQGDSAMYLCACSLTGGREDTQYFGPGTRLTVL.

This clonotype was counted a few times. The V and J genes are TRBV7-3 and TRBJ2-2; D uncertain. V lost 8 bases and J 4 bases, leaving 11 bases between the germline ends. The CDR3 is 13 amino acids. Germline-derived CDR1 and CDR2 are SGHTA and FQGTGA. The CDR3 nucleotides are TGTGCCAGCGCAATCGGAGCCACCGGGGAGCTGTTTTTT. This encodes CASAIGATGELFF.

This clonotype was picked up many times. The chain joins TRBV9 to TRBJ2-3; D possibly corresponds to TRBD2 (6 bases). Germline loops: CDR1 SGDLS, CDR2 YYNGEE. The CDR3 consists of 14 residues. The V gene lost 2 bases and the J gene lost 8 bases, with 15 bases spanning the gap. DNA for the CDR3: TGTGCCAGCAGCGTTAGCTGGAATAGCGGTACGCAGTATTTT. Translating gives CASSVSWNSGTQYF.

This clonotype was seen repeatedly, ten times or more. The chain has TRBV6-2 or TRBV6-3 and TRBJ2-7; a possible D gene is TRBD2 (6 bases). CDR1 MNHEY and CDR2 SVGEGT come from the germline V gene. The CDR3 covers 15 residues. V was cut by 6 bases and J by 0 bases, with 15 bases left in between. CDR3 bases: TGTGCCAGCAGAGAGCCAGCGGGTGACTCCTACGAGCAGTACTTC. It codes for CASREPAGDSYEQYF.

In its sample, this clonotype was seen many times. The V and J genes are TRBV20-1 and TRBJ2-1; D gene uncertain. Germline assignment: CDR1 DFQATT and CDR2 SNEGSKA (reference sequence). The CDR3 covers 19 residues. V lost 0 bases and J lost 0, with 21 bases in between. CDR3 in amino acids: CSARDTAGVRPSSYNEQFF. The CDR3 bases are TGCAGTGCTAGAGATACCGCCGGAGTCCGACCAAGCTCCTACAATGAGCAGTTCTTC.

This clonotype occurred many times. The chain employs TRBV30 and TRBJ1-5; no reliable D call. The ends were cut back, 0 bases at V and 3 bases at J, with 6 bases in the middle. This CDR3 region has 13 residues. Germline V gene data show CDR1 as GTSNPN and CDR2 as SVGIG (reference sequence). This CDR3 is CAWSVKTNQPQHF. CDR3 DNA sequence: TGTGCCTGGAGTGTCAAGACCAATCAGCCCCAGCATTTT.

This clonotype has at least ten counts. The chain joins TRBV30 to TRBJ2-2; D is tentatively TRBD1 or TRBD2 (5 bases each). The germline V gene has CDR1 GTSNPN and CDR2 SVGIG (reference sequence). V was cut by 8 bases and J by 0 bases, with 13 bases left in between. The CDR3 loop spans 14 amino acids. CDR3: CAGTRGANTGELFF. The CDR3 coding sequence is TGTGCCGGGACCCGAGGGGCGAACACCGGGGAGCTGTTTTTT.

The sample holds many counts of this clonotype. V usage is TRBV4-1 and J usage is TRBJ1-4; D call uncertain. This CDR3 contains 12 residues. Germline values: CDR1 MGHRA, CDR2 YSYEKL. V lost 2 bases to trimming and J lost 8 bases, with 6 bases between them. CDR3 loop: CASSQPYEKLFF. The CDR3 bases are TGCGCCAGCAGCCAACCCTACGAAAAACTGTTTTTT.

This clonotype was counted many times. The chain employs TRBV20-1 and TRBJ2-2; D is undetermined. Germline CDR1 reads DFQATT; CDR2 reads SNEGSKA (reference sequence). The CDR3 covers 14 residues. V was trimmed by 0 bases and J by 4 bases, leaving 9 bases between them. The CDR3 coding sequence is TGCAGTGCTAGAGATCCCGGACCCACCGGGGAGCTGTTTTTT. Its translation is CSARDPGPTGELFF.

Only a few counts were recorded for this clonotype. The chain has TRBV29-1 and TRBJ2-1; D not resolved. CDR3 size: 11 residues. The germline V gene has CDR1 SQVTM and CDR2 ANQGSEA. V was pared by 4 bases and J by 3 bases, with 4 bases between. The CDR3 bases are TGCAGCGTTGGAGGCTACAATGAGCAGTTCTTC. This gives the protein CSVGGYNEQFF.

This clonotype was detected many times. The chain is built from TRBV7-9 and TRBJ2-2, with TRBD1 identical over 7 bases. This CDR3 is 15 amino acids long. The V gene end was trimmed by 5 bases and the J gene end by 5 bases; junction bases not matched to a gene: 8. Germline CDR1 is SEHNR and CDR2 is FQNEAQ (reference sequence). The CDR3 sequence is CASSRDREITGELFF. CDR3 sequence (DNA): TGTGCCAGCAGCCGTGACAGGGAAATTACCGGGGAGCTGTTTTTT.